The 32 T cell receptor beta chains presented below share a single source sample, sequenced in a study of blood T cell repertoires in COVID-19. The table came from immunoSEQ multiplex PCR; TCRdb's copy has only in-frame clones and leaves some out. The data contain 95,000 to 150,000 clones, just under 90% of them seen just once; the ten biggest clones take up around 2.1%. Sequencing was carried out using peripheral blood. Every receptor here comes from a woman aged 50 to 60 with acute or convalescent COVID-19.

The J gene is TRBJ1-1, the V gene TRBV10-3, with D tentatively TRBD1 (5 bases). Germline CDR1 reads ENHRY; CDR2 reads SYGVKD. This CDR3 has 13 residues. V lost 9 bases, J lost 4 bases, and 15 bases lay in between. This CDR3 reads CAMGGERSTEAFF. CDR3 DNA: TGTGCCATGGGGGGGGAAAGGAGCACTGAAGCTTTCTTT.

V is TRBV13 and J is TRBJ1-2; D unclear. The germline CDR1 and CDR2 sequences are PRHDT and FYEKMQ (reference sequence). The CDR3 totals 13 residues. Trimming took off 4 bases at V and 4 bases at J, with 10 bases between the two ends. The CDR3 DNA is TGTGCCAGCAGCTCTGGACTGGTCTATGGCTACACCTTC. It yields the protein CASSSGLVYGYTF.

The chain joins TRBV30 to TRBJ1-5; 10 bases are a match to TRBD1. This CDR3 is built from 14 residues. Germline V gene lookup returns CDR1 GTSNPN and CDR2 SVGIG (reference sequence). J lost 4 bases, V lost 2 bases, and 2 bases had no gene match. CDR3 nucleotide sequence: TGTGCCTGGAGTATGGGACAGGGGAATCAGCCCCAGCATTTT. Its protein product is CAWSMGQGNQPQHF.

The chain links TRBV30 to TRBJ2-2; 9 nucleotides match TRBD2. Per the germline V gene, CDR1 is GTSNPN and CDR2 is SVGIG (reference sequence). Trimming removed 4 bases from V and 6 bases from J; junction bases left unmatched: 15. This CDR3 spans 17 amino acids. CDR3 in amino acids: CAWTTGIGGGAPGELFF. CDR3 in DNA: TGTGCCTGGACCACGGGGATTGGCGGGGGGGCCCCCGGGGAGCTGTTTTTT.

The chain combines TRBV7-2 with TRBJ2-2, with a weak D call TRBD1 (5 bases). The V and J ends lost 2 bases and 1 base respectively, with 5 bases between them. Germline lookup yields CDR1 SGHTA and CDR2 FQGNSA. The CDR3 totals 14 residues. DNA of the CDR3: TGTGCCAGCAGCTTACAGGGGAACACCGGGGAGCTGTTTTTT. Residues: CASSLQGNTGELFF.

V and J are TRBV7-2 and TRBJ1-2; 8 bases fit TRBD1. Germline values: CDR1 SGHTA, CDR2 FQGNSA. The CDR3 has 16 residues. J was trimmed by 6 bases and V by 2 bases; bases with no gene match: 11. The CDR3, as DNA: TGTGCCAGCAGCTTACGGGTGGCCAGGGGGCACGATGGCTACACCTTC. Translating gives CASSLRVARGHDGYTF.

V and J are TRBV18 and TRBJ1-3; D unclear. Per germline, CDR1 KGHSH and CDR2 LQKENI. V was clipped by 5 bases and J by 3 bases, with 11 bases between them. This CDR3 has 14 residues. The CDR3 region has the DNA TGTGCCAGCTCAGACCTTAGGAGTGGAAACACCATATATTTT. Its translation is CASSDLRSGNTIYF.

The chain employs TRBV4-3 and TRBJ2-7; 9 bases map to TRBD1. The CDR3 runs to 14 residues. The V gene's germline CDR1 is LGHNA and CDR2 YSLEER. The V and J ends lost 4 bases and 4 bases, in that order; junction bases with no gene match: 5. CDR3 sequence reads: CASSPGTGNYEQYF. For the CDR3, the DNA is TGCGCCAGCAGCCCCGGGACAGGGAATTACGAGCAGTACTTC.

The V gene is TRBV10-1, the J gene TRBJ1-1, with TRBD1 identical over 9 bases. From germline, CDR1 is WNHNN and CDR2 SYGVQD (reference sequence). J gave up 7 bases and V 6 bases, and 6 bases lay outside the gene matches. This CDR3 is built from 13 residues. CDR3 sequence: CASSPGQGGEAFF. The CDR3 nucleotides are TGCGCCAGCAGCCCGGGACAGGGTGGTGAAGCTTTCTTT.

The chain is built from TRBV7-2 and TRBJ1-3; 8 nucleotides line up with TRBD1. CDR1 is SGHTA and CDR2 is FQGNSA in the germline V gene. CDR3 length: 14 amino acids. V was clipped by 5 bases and J by 4 bases; unmatched bases: 4. The CDR3 loop is CASSQRTGGNTIYF. The CDR3 DNA follows: TGTGCCAGCAGCCAACGGACAGGGGGAAACACCATATATTTT.

The chain links TRBV10-3 to TRBJ1-1; TRBD1 matches at 10 bases. The junction had 6 bases not matched to a gene; V was cut back by 6 bases and J by 5 bases. The CDR3 runs 14 residues. CDR1 is ENHRY and CDR2 is SYGVKD in the germline V gene. The CDR3 spells CAIRGTGVATEAFF. The CDR3 DNA reads as TGTGCCATCAGAGGGACAGGGGTGGCGACTGAAGCTTTCTTT.

The DNA for the CDR3 is TGTGCTAGTGGTTTGGTACGGGCTAGCGGGGGGATGGATACGCAGTATTTT. It yields the protein CASGLVRASGGMDTQYF. The rearrangement joins TRBV12-5 to TRBJ2-3; 11 positions agree with TRBD2. From germline, CDR1 is LGHNT and CDR2 FRNRAP. Unmatched junction bases numbered 8, after V lost 0 bases and J lost 6 bases. The CDR3 is 17 residues long.

This clone was picked up a small number of times. The V call is TRBV5-1, the J call TRBJ2-7, with TRBD2 matching 9 bases. V shed 7 bases, J shed 0 bases, and the junction held 8 bases outside the gene matches. From germline, CDR1 is SGHRS and CDR2 YFSETQ. The CDR3 sequence is 15 residues long. In DNA form, the CDR3 reads TGCGCCAGCCAAACTATAGCGGGGGTCTCCTACGAGCAGTACTTC. Encoded protein: CASQTIAGVSYEQYF.

The chain couples TRBV24-1 to TRBJ1-5, with a possible D match to TRBD1 (6 bases). Germline loops: CDR1 KGHDR, CDR2 SFDVKD. This CDR3 is built from 14 residues. V lost 7 bases and J lost 2, with 11 bases in between. In DNA, the CDR3 is TGTGCCACCAGACAGGGCGTGCGCAATCAGCCCCAGCATTTT. It encodes CATRQGVRNQPQHF.

The gene calls are TRBV20-1 and TRBJ2-7, with 9 positions matching TRBD2. The CDR3 has 14 residues. CDR1 DFQATT and CDR2 SNEGSKA come from the germline V gene (reference sequence). V gave up 3 bases and J gave up 3 bases; unmatched junction bases: 6. This CDR3 reads CSASRRGGHYEQYF. CDR3 nucleotide sequence: TGCAGTGCTAGTCGGCGGGGGGGGCACTACGAGCAGTACTTC.

The genes are TRBV6-5 and TRBJ1-1, with TRBD1 identical over 7 bases. CDR1 and CDR2 (germline): MNHEY, SVGAGI. This CDR3 region has 14 residues. V was clipped by 4 bases and J by 0 bases; unmatched bases: 2. The CDR3 coding sequence is TGTGCCAGCAGTTCACAGGGGATGAACACTGAAGCTTTCTTT. This translates into CASSSQGMNTEAFF.

This clone was seen a single time. The J gene is TRBJ2-7, the V gene TRBV3-1 (or the pseudogene TRBV3-2); TRBD2 is a possible D gene (6 bases). V lost 3 bases, J lost 1 base, and 10 bases lay in between. The length of the CDR3 is 14 residues. The V gene's germline CDR1 is LGHDT and CDR2 YNNKEL (reference sequence). The CDR3 region is CASSQEGRSYEQYF. CDR3 DNA sequence: TGTGCCAGCAGCCAGGAGGGCAGGTCCTACGAGCAGTACTTC.

The chain joins TRBV10-3 to TRBJ1-4; tentatively, D is TRBD1 (5 bases). The length of the CDR3 is 15 residues. Germline V gene sequence: CDR1 ENHRY, CDR2 SYGVKD. V shed 6 bases and J shed 5 bases, with 16 bases lying between them. CDR3 in amino acids: CAISEGVLANEKLFF. The DNA of the CDR3 is TGTGCCATCAGCGAAGGGGTATTGGCGAATGAAAAACTGTTTTTT.

This clone was observed at least ten times. The J gene is TRBJ1-6, the V gene TRBV23-1, with D possibly matching TRBD1 (5 bases). TRBV23-1 is an ORF, and what it does is uncertain. The CDR3 length is 17 residues. V dropped 4 bases and J dropped 0 bases, with 13 bases sitting between them. In nucleotides, the CDR3 is TGCGCCAGCAGTCGGCTTCCGGGGGTCTCCTATAATTCACCCCTCCACTTT. Translated: CASSRLPGVSYNSPLHF.

This clone was counted a few times. The V call is TRBV5-4, the J call TRBJ2-6; D not resolved. Trimming left V 5 bases short and J 0 bases short, with 3 bases between. In germline, CDR1 is SGHNT, CDR2 YYREEE (reference sequence). The CDR3 loop spans 13 amino acids. CDR3 protein: CASRASGANVLTF. The CDR3 DNA follows: TGTGCCAGCAGGGCCTCTGGGGCCAACGTCCTGACTTTC.

CDR3: CASSIQGLDYGYTF. CDR3 DNA: TGTGCCAGTAGTATACAGGGGTTGGACTATGGCTACACCTTC. This chain links TRBV19 with TRBJ1-2; possibly TRBD1 for D (6 bases). CDR3 length: 14 residues. Germline CDR1 LNHDA, CDR2 SQIVND (reference sequence). Trimming left V 2 bases short and J 3 bases short, with 10 bases between.

This CDR3 reads CASSKGQTYEQYF. CDR3 DNA: TGCGCCAGCAGCAAAGGACAGACCTACGAGCAGTACTTC. The chain has TRBV5-1 and TRBJ2-7; weak D call: TRBD1 (6 bases). There are 13 residues in the CDR3. The V gene lost 4 bases and the J gene lost 2 bases, with 10 bases spanning the gap. Per germline, CDR1 SGHRS and CDR2 YFSETQ.

The chain joins TRBV15 to TRBJ2-7; possibly TRBD2 for D (6 bases). This CDR3 is 15 amino acids long. With 0 bases removed from V and 6 bases from J, the gap between germline ends came to 15 bases. Germline loops: CDR1 LNHNV, CDR2 YYDKDF (reference sequence). The CDR3 DNA sequence: TGTGCCACCAGCAGAGATCAAACGGCGGGGACCGAGCAGTACTTC. The encoded protein is CATSRDQTAGTEQYF.

Only one count was recorded for this clone. V and J are TRBV3-1 (or the pseudogene TRBV3-2) and TRBJ2-3, with TRBD2 identical over 14 bases. J was trimmed by 4 bases and V by 4 bases; bases with no gene match: 1. The CDR3 is 15 residues long. Germline lookup yields CDR1 LGHDT and CDR2 YNNKEL (reference sequence). The CDR3 nucleotides are TGTGCCAGCAGCCTGGGACTAGCGGGAGCAGATACGCAGTATTTT. This codes for CASSLGLAGADTQYF.

V is TRBV18 and J is TRBJ2-7; D is possibly TRBD2 (6 bases). The germline gives CDR1 KGHSH, CDR2 LQKENI. The CDR3 length is 15 residues. V lost 0 bases, J lost 2 bases, and 11 bases lay in between. The DNA of the CDR3 is TGTGCCAGCTCACCACCTGGCGGGGCCACCTACGAGCAGTACTTC. Protein product: CASSPPGGATYEQYF.

This chain connects TRBV19 to TRBJ2-7, with TRBD1 matching 11 bases. After removal of 8 bases from V and 4 bases from J, the junction contained 7 bases not matched to a gene. The CDR3 contains 14 residues. CDR1 LNHDA and CDR2 SQIVND come from the germline V gene (reference sequence). The CDR3 region is CASAPGQGVYEQYF. The CDR3 DNA follows: TGTGCCAGTGCACCGGGACAGGGGGTTTACGAGCAGTACTTC.

This chain links TRBV5-1 with TRBJ2-3, with 9 bases aligning to TRBD1. The germline gives CDR1 SGHRS, CDR2 YFSETQ. The trim removed 4 bases at V and 4 bases at J, leaving 7 bases unmatched. CDR3 length equals 15 residues. The CDR3 bases are TGCGCCAGCAGCCCACAGGGGGCCAGCGCAGATACGCAGTATTTT. Protein product: CASSPQGASADTQYF.

For the CDR3, the DNA is TGTGCCAGCAGTCCCAACTGGGATACGCAGTATTTT. Translated: CASSPNWDTQYF. The chain couples TRBV12-3 or TRBV12-4 to TRBJ2-3; D not resolved. This CDR3 spans 12 amino acids. Trimming pared 5 bases from V and 6 bases from J, leaving 9 bases between.

On this clone itself: One junction end disagrees with the germline gene, perhaps due to a read error. V is TRBV5-1 and J is TRBJ1-1; possible D gene TRBD1, 5 bases. The germline gives CDR1 SGHRS, CDR2 YFSETQ. The CDR3 contains 14 residues. CDR3 sequence (DNA): TGCGCCCGCAGCTTGGCGGGGGGGAACACTGAAGCTTTCTTT. Amino acids: CARSLAGGNTEAFF. Using reference TRBV5-1 and TRBJ1-1 for the parts outside the CDR3, the full variable domain is KAGVTQTPRYLIKTRGQQVTLSCSPISGHRSVSWYQQTPGQGLQFLFEYFSETQRNKGNFPGRFSGRQFSNSRSEMNVSTLELGDSALYLCARSLAGGNTEAFFGQGTRLTVV.

This clone occurred once. Its ends do not fully match the called genes, so a read error is possible. The chain is built from TRBV7-6 and TRBJ2-2; 9 bases line up with TRBD2. Looked up from germline, CDR1 is SGHVS and CDR2 is FNYEAQ. The CDR3 spans 15 residues. CDR3 bases: TGTGCCAGCAGCATAGCGGGAGCAAACACCGGGGAGCTGTTTTTT. Protein: CASSIAGANTGELFF.

V and J are TRBV5-4 and TRBJ2-7; 8 bases line up with TRBD1. V was clipped by 3 bases and J by 5 bases; unmatched bases: 7. The germline V gene has CDR1 SGHNT and CDR2 YYREEE (reference sequence). The CDR3 has 14 amino acids. CDR3 DNA: TGTGCCAGCAGCTCAAACAGGGGGGACCACGAGCAGTACTTC. It codes for CASSSNRGDHEQYF.

The chain combines TRBV6-5 with TRBJ1-1; TRBD1 agrees at 7 bases. Germline-derived CDR1 and CDR2 are MNHEY and SVGAGI. The ends lost 6 bases at V and 2 bases at J; junction bases unmatched: 6. CDR3 length: 14 residues. Written as DNA, the CDR3 is TGTGCCAGCAGGCGGGGACAGTCAAACACTGAAGCTTTCTTT. Translated: CASRRGQSNTEAFF.